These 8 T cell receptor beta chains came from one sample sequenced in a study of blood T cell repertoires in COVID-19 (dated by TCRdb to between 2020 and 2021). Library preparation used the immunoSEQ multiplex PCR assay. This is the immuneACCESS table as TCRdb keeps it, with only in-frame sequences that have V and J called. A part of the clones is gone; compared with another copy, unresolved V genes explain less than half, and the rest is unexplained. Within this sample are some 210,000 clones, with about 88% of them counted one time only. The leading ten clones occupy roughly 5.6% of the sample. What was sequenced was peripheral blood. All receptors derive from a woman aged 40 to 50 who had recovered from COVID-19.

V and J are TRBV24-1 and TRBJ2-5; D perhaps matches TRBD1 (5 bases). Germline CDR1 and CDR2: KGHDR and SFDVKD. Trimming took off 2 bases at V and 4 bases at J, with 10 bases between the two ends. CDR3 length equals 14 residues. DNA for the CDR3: TGTGCCACCAGTGATTCTACCAGGGTAGAGACCCAGTACTTC. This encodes CATSDSTRVETQYF.

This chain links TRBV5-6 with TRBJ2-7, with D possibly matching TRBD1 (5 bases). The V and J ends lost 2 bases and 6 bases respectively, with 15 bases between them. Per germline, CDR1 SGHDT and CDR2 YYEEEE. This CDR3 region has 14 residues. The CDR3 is CASSFGRESTEQYF. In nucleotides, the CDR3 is TGTGCCAGCAGCTTCGGCAGGGAAAGCACCGAGCAGTACTTC.

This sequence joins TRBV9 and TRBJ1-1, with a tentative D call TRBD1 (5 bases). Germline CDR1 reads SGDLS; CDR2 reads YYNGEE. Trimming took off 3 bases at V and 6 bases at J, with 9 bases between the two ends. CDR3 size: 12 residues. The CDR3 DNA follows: TGTGCCAGCAGCGGATTAGGGGCTGAAGCTTTCTTT. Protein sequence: CASSGLGAEAFF.

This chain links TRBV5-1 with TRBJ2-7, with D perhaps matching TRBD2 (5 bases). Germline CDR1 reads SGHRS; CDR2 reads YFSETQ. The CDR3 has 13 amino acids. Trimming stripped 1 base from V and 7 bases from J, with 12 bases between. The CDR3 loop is CASSLPLGPEQYF. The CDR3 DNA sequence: TGCGCCAGCAGCTTGCCACTAGGGCCGGAGCAGTACTTC.

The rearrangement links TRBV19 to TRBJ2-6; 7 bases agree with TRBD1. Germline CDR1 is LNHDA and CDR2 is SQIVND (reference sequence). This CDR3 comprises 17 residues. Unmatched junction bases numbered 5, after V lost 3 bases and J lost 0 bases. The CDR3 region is CASSIQGVSSGANVLTF. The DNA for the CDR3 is TGTGCCAGTAGTATTCAGGGGGTCTCCTCTGGGGCCAACGTCCTGACTTTC.

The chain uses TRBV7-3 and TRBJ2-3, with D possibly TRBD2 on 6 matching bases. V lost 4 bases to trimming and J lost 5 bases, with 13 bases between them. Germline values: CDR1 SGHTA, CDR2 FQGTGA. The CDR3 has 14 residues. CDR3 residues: CASSSRESQDTQYF. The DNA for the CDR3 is TGTGCCAGCAGCTCCCGGGAGAGCCAAGATACGCAGTATTTT.

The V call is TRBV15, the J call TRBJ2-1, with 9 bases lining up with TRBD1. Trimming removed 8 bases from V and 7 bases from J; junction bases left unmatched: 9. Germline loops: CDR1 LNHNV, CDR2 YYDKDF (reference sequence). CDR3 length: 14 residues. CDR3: CATQAGQGSNEQFF. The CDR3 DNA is TGTGCCACCCAAGCTGGACAGGGGTCAAATGAGCAGTTCTTC. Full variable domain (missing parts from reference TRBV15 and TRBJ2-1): DAMVIQNPRYQVTQFGKPVTLSCSQTLNHNVMYWYQQKSSQAPKLLFHYYDKDFNNEADTPDNFQSRRPNTSFCFLDIRSPGLGDTAMYLCATQAGQGSNEQFFGPGTRLTVL.

The CDR3 DNA is TGTGCCAGCAGCCCTCAGTACACTGAAGCTTTCTTT. It yields the protein CASSPQYTEAFF. This chain joins TRBV9 and TRBJ1-1, with D unclear. V dropped 4 bases and J dropped 3 bases, with 7 bases sitting between them. Germline CDR1 is SGDLS and CDR2 is YYNGEE. The CDR3 has 12 residues.